This T cell receptor (beta chain) was identified during a study of T-cell reconstitution after alpha-beta-depleted transplantation in children. This clonotype was counted ten times or more. Its target is not known. Overall study results and limits: After transplant, high TCRbeta diversity at day 60 in some patients arose from surviving recipient T cells and thymic progenitors. At one year after transplant, newly produced T cells mostly accounted for T-cell counts and diversity. Expanded graft clones numbering several hundred reportedly gave rise to alpha-beta T cells about two months after transplant.

This CDR3 contains 16 residues. The V gene lost 5 bases and the J gene lost 4 bases, with 18 bases spanning the gap. Per the germline V gene, CDR1 is SGHTA and CDR2 is FQGNSA. Library preparation (for TCRbeta) was performed with unique molecular identifiers. A single record per CDR3 protein comes from TCRdb applying MiXCR to the PCR reads. The table lists around 31,000 distinct CDR3 sequences, 6.4% of them singletons. The chain combines TRBV7-2 with TRBJ1-3; D might be TRBD1 (5 bases). The sequence came from a child younger than two who had a stem cell transplant for acute myeloid leukemia, so the T cells may come from the graft donor. The sequences come from peripheral blood, collected 60 days after TCRalphabeta/CD19-depleted stem cell transplant. DNA of the CDR3: TGTGCCAGCAGCCCAAGGAGTAGGGGCCGGGGAAACACCATATATTTT. Protein product: CASSPRSRGRGNTIYF.